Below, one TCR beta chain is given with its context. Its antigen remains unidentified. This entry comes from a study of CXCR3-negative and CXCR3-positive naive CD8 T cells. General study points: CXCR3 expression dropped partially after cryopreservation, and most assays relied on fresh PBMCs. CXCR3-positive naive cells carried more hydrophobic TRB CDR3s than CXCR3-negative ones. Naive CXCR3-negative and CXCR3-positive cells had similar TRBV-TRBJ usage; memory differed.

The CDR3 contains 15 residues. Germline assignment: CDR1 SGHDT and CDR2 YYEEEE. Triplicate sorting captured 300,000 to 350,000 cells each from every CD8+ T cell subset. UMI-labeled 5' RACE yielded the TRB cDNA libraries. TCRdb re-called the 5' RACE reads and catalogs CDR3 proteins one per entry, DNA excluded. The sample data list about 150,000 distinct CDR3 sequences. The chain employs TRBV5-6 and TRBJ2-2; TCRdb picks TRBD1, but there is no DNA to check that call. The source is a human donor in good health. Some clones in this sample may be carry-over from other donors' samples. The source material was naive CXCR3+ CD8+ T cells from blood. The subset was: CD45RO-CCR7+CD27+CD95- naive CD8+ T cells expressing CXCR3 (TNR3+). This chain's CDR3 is CASSLAPGYTGELFF.